The next 21 T cell receptor beta chains were all read from a single sample in a study of CD8 T cells in ankylosing spondylitis. TCRdb recomputed calls from the 5' RACE reads with MiXCR, one row per CDR3 protein. The profile covers about 500,000 distinct CDR3 sequences, with roughly 13% appearing a single time and about 6.5% taken by the ten largest. No antigen is known for these receptors. Study results and limitations: Ankylosing spondylitis blood seemed to carry a telltale TCR beta motif made of several highly homologous variants.

Sequencing was performed on blood, either unsorted or a sorted T cell fraction (not recorded which). The source is a male donor with ankylosing spondylitis.

This clonotype was recorded a few times. The chain carries TRBV11-2 and TRBJ2-5; TRBD1 might be the D (5 bases). The CDR3 spans 13 residues. V shed 6 bases and J shed 3 bases, with 11 bases lying between them. Germline values: CDR1 SGHAT, CDR2 FQNNGV. As DNA, the CDR3 is TGTGCCAGCAGACAGGCAGTTAAAGAGACCCAGTACTTC. As protein: CASRQAVKETQYF.

The chain recombines TRBV7-2 with TRBJ2-2; a possible D gene is TRBD2 (6 bases). The CDR3 loop spans 17 amino acids. CDR1 is SGHTA, CDR2 FQGNSA, per germline. Trimming pared 3 bases from V and 0 bases from J, leaving 14 bases between. The CDR3 sequence: CASSFGGPNTNTGELFF. For the CDR3, the DNA is TGTGCCAGCAGCTTCGGGGGACCGAATACGAACACCGGGGAGCTGTTTTTT.

This clonotype was observed a handful of times. The rearrangement uses TRBV20-1 and TRBJ1-6; D may be TRBD1 (5 bases). In germline, CDR1 is DFQATT, CDR2 SNEGSKA (reference sequence). V lost 6 bases, J lost 10 bases, and 19 bases lay in between. This CDR3 has 14 residues. The CDR3: CSARGRLTFSPLHF. DNA for the CDR3: TGCAGTGCAAGGGGACGGCTGACATTCTCACCCCTCCACTTT.

The chain carries TRBV18 and TRBJ2-2; D gene uncertain. The CDR3 totals 15 residues. The V gene lost 4 bases and the J gene lost 3 bases, with 12 bases spanning the gap. Germline-derived CDR1 and CDR2 are KGHSH and LQKENI. This chain's CDR3 is CASSLDRMYTGELFF. The CDR3 nucleotides are TGTGCCAGCTCACTGGATAGAATGTACACCGGGGAGCTGTTTTTT.

The DNA for the CDR3 is TGTGCCAGCACCCCTCTTCCCGGGACAAAACACAATGAGCAGTTCTTC. This translates into CASTPLPGTKHNEQFF. The genes are TRBV2 and TRBJ2-1; tentative D call: TRBD1 (6 bases). Germline V gives CDR1 SNHLY, CDR2 FYNNEI. V was trimmed by 7 bases and J by 5 bases, leaving 21 bases between them. This CDR3 contains 16 residues.

This clonotype was picked up a small number of times. This chain connects TRBV6-2 or TRBV6-3 to TRBJ1-6; D gene uncertain. V lost 4 bases and J lost 7, with 8 bases in between. The CDR3 contains 13 residues. Germline CDR1 reads MNHEY; CDR2 reads SVGEGT. In nucleotides, the CDR3 is TGTGCCAGCAGTTCCTACACGAATTCACCCCTCCACTTT. Its protein is CASSSYTNSPLHF.

The table lists this clonotype with a few counts. CDR3 amino acids: CASSSKLAGGSGETQYF. CDR3 DNA: TGCGCCAGCAGCTCAAAACTAGCGGGAGGGTCGGGGGAGACCCAGTACTTC. This chain connects TRBV5-1 to TRBJ2-5, with TRBD2 matching over 13 bases. Germline loops: CDR1 SGHRS, CDR2 YFSETQ. The V segment lost 3 bases and the J segment 5 bases; nucleotides outside the gene matches: 10. The CDR3 contains 17 residues.

The chain joins TRBV7-7 to TRBJ2-5; TRBD1 is a possible D gene (5 bases). The CDR3 runs to 13 residues. Germline V lookup: CDR1 SSHAT, CDR2 FNYEAQ (reference sequence). V was clipped by 4 bases and J by 3 bases, with 9 bases between them. The CDR3 DNA follows: TGTGCCAGCAGCTCCCGCAGGGAAGAGACCCAGTACTTC. Residues: CASSSRREETQYF.

The V and J genes are TRBV5-6 and TRBJ2-1; either TRBD1 or TRBD2 may fit D (5 bases each). V dropped 2 bases and J dropped 7 bases, with 13 bases sitting between them. Per the germline V gene, CDR1 is SGHDT and CDR2 is YYEEEE. The CDR3 loop spans 14 amino acids. The CDR3 region is CASSLGLGTNEQFF. For the CDR3, the DNA is TGTGCCAGCAGCTTAGGACTCGGGACGAATGAGCAGTTCTTC.

The CDR3: CASSPQTEETQYF. The CDR3 DNA reads as TGTGCCAGCTCACCACAGACCGAAGAGACCCAGTACTTC. V usage is TRBV18 and J usage is TRBJ2-5; the D is unclear. The V gene lost 1 base and the J gene lost 3 bases, with 6 bases spanning the gap. CDR3 length equals 13 residues. Germline CDR1 and CDR2: KGHSH and LQKENI.

This clonotype was found a few times. The rearrangement links TRBV29-1 to TRBJ2-1; D not resolved. This CDR3 is 16 amino acids long. Deletions cut 6 bases from V and 1 base from J, with 19 bases between. Looked up from germline, CDR1 is SQVTM and CDR2 is ANQGSEA. The DNA for the CDR3 is TGCAGCGTCCGAGCACCCCACCTAGGGTCCTACAATGAGCAGTTCTTC. This sequence encodes CSVRAPHLGSYNEQFF.

This clonotype was counted a few times. V is TRBV7-9 and J is TRBJ2-2; unclear D gene. CDR3 length: 12 amino acids. Germline CDR1 SEHNR, CDR2 FQNEAQ (reference sequence). The ends were cut back, 5 bases at V and 3 bases at J, with 4 bases in the middle. CDR3 amino acids: CASSAYTGELFF. DNA of the CDR3: TGTGCCAGCAGCGCCTACACCGGGGAGCTGTTTTTT. Supplemented by reference TRBV7-9 and TRBJ2-2, the full variable domain reads DTGVSQNPRHKITKRGQNVTFRCDPISEHNRLYWYRQTLGQGPEFLTYFQNEAQLEKSRLLSDRFSAERPKGSFSTLEIQRTEQGDSAMYLCASSAYTGELFFGEGSRLTVL.

The rearrangement joins TRBV24-1 to TRBJ2-1; a possible D gene is TRBD2 (5 bases). V gave up 4 bases and J gave up 11 bases, with 8 bases separating them. This CDR3 region has 11 residues. Germline values: CDR1 KGHDR, CDR2 SFDVKD. CDR3 sequence (DNA): TGTGCCACCAGTGAAAGCGGAAAGCAGTTCTTC. This translates into CATSESGKQFF.

This clonotype has just a few counts. The chain is built from TRBV7-8 and TRBJ2-7; D possibly uses TRBD1 or TRBD2 (5 bases each). Deletions cut 5 bases from V and 2 bases from J, with 10 bases between. There are 13 residues in the CDR3. From germline, CDR1 is SGHVS and CDR2 FQNEAQ. The DNA for the CDR3 is TGTGCCAGCAGCCGAGAGGGGCCCTACGAGCAGTACTTC. It codes for CASSREGPYEQYF.

The CDR3 loop reads CSASGRAPETQYF. The CDR3 nucleotides read TGCAGTGCTAGCGGGAGGGCCCCCGAGACCCAGTACTTC. The V gene is TRBV20-1, the J gene TRBJ2-5, with 8 bases identical to TRBD2. The germline CDR1 and CDR2 sequences are DFQATT and SNEGSKA (reference sequence). The CDR3 has 13 residues. The V and J ends lost 3 bases and 5 bases, in that order; junction bases with no gene match: 5.

This clonotype was seen more than once but under ten times. The chain joins TRBV6-6 to TRBJ1-5; D unclear. Trimming took 7 bases from V and 3 from J, leaving 10 bases between them. The CDR3 totals 13 residues. CDR1 and CDR2 from the germline V gene are MNHNY and SVGAGI (reference sequence). The CDR3 nucleotides are TGTGCCAGCAACACAGCGTTCAATCAGCCCCAGCATTTT. This translates into CASNTAFNQPQHF.

The chain uses TRBV6-1 and TRBJ2-7; D ambiguous. CDR1 is MNHNS and CDR2 is SASEGT in the germline V gene. Trimming removed 2 bases from V and 2 bases from J, with 10 bases in between. This CDR3 contains 14 residues. The CDR3 DNA follows: TGTGCCAGCAGTGAATTAACGGGCACCTACGAGCAGTACTTC. Protein product: CASSELTGTYEQYF.

In its sample, this clonotype was seen a few times. The chain carries TRBV6-2 or TRBV6-3 and TRBJ2-1; 14 bases match TRBD2. V was clipped by 6 bases and J by 6 bases; unmatched bases: 7. The CDR3 has 16 amino acids. In germline, CDR1 is MNHEY, CDR2 SVGEGT. Here the CDR3 DNA reads TGTGCCAGCAGCGACGTCGGACTAGCGGGAGGCAATGAGCAGTTCTTC. It codes for CASSDVGLAGGNEQFF.

The chain employs TRBV27 and TRBJ1-1, with TRBD1 as a possible D gene (5 bases). This CDR3 spans 14 amino acids. V was trimmed by 2 bases and J by 5 bases, leaving 12 bases between them. Per the germline V gene, CDR1 is MNHEY and CDR2 is SMNVEV (reference sequence). The CDR3 sequence is CASSLGADYTEAFF. As DNA, the CDR3 is TGTGCCAGCAGTTTAGGGGCGGATTATACTGAAGCTTTCTTT.

A few counts support this clonotype. The chain has TRBV12-3 or TRBV12-4 and TRBJ2-1; D may match TRBD1 or TRBD2 (6 bases each). The CDR3 spans 17 residues. With 6 bases removed from V and 0 bases from J, the gap between germline ends came to 18 bases. In nucleotides, the CDR3 is TGTGCCAGCAGCCCGACGGGGGCGGGGAGCTCCTACAATGAGCAGTTCTTC. Its translation: CASSPTGAGSSYNEQFF.

This chain uses TRBV27 with TRBJ2-7, with D unresolved. The CDR3 is made up of 15 amino acids. The germline gives CDR1 MNHEY, CDR2 SMNVEV (reference sequence). V was trimmed by 1 base and J by 6 bases, leaving 16 bases between them. The CDR3 region is CASSLYSGYGIEQYV. The CDR3 DNA sequence: TGTGCCAGCAGTTTATACTCGGGTTATGGTATCGAGCAGTACGTC.